These T cell receptor beta chains were read from a single sample in a study of blood T cell repertoires in COVID-19. Only in-frame clones appear in the TCRdb table, and some are missing; sequencing was by immunoSEQ multiplex PCR. The sample holds about 140,000 clones, 60% to 80% seen once. Sequenced sample: peripheral blood. All receptors come from a man aged 55-75 years who had recovered from COVID-19. The CDR3 runs from the conserved cysteine through the conserved F or W. Fields, in order: J gene, V gene, CDR3 protein.

>TRBJ1-1|TRBV28
CASSQHGQVGEAFF
>TRBJ2-3|TRBV29-1
CSVDAGGGDTQYF
>TRBJ2-7|TRBV7-2
CASSLGDRGLREQYF
>TRBJ2-1|TRBV14
CASSPGGPINEQFF
>TRBJ2-6|TRBV6-2/TRBV6-3
CASSPPGSGANVLTF
>TRBJ2-2|TRBV11-1
CASSLGTANTGELFF
>TRBJ2-2|TRBV4-1
CASSQTVSLNTGELFF
>TRBJ2-3|TRBV7-2
CASSLATGQGSDTQYF
>TRBJ2-4|TRBV7-2
CASSSRGGLAKNIQYF
>TRBJ2-3|TRBV7-2
CASSERDTQYF
>TRBJ2-7|TRBV2
CASRRIQASSGEQYF
>TRBJ1-3|TRBV6-6
CASSDTPSGNTIYF
>TRBJ2-7|TRBV28
CASSLPLEGRREQYF
>TRBJ1-1|TRBV10-3
CAIMRGQNTEAFF
>TRBJ2-3|TRBV6-1
CASSEARAALTDTQYF
>TRBJ2-5|TRBV7-7
CASSLDGGQQETQYF
>TRBJ1-1|TRBV5-1
CASSLDRVNVAFF
>TRBJ2-7|TRBV5-5
CASSLGTGKASYEQYF
>TRBJ1-5|TRBV27
CATRDRGVHQPQHF
>TRBJ2-2|TRBV5-6
CASSLVGVNTGELFF
>TRBJ1-1|TRBV6-5
CASSYFTRGNTEAFF
>TRBJ1-3|TRBV18
CASSPLQAVGNTIYF
>TRBJ2-6|TRBV6-6
CASSYPGGSGANVLTF
>TRBJ1-5|TRBV6-2/TRBV6-3
CASSYGQHNQPQHF
>TRBJ1-2|TRBV6-5
CASSYRDKGQGYTF
>TRBJ2-2|TRBV9
CASSQEVAITGELFF
>TRBJ1-3|TRBV30
CAWRTGTGRNTIYF
>TRBJ2-1|TRBV6-4
CASSGVSGRVSEQFF
>TRBJ2-3|TRBV7-3
CASSLNRLDTDTQYF
>TRBJ1-2|TRBV28
CASSRGQNYGYTF
>TRBJ1-5|TRBV30
CAWSPGSGQPQHF
>TRBJ2-1|TRBV5-1
CASRGDLNNEQFF
>TRBJ1-4|TRBV27
CASRSGGATNEKLFF
>TRBJ1-4|TRBV9
CASSVDNREGEKLFF
>TRBJ1-2|TRBV2
CASSEGQLLGGYTF
>TRBJ1-1|TRBV5-4
CASSPGIDTEAFF
>TRBJ1-2|TRBV19
CASSSPLGGAGYGYTF
>TRBJ2-3|TRBV21-1
CASSPKGGRTQYF
>TRBJ2-2|TRBV28
CASSSIVLGGYTGELFF
>TRBJ1-5|TRBV2
CASSARTGRNQPQHF
>TRBJ2-3|TRBV11-3
CASSQGQAGDTQYF
>TRBJ2-1|TRBV6-2/TRBV6-3
CASSRDRGEQFF
>TRBJ1-4|TRBV28
CASSSPGTGGEKLFF
>TRBJ1-1|TRBV3-1/TRBV3-2
CASSRHETNTEAFF
>TRBJ1-2|TRBV7-9
CASSLITGSANYGYTF
>TRBJ1-4|TRBV30
CAWRVAGAGEKLFF
>TRBJ1-4|TRBV10-3
CASRGQYEKLFF
>TRBJ1-1|TRBV19
CASSVLSTVNTEAFF
>TRBJ1-5|TRBV5-1
CASSPDRGDQPQHF
>TRBJ1-1|TRBV9
CASSFDSLNTEAFF
>TRBJ2-2|TRBV19
CASKVQGADTGELFF
>TRBJ2-7|TRBV7-2
CASSLAGTGDYEQYF
>TRBJ1-2|TRBV19
CASSTDRENYGYTF